The following is a T cell receptor beta chain sequence with its context. The antigen this receptor binds is unknown. The read comes to an end 3 residues before the CDR3 does, leaving the germline J gene to fill in the end. The sample's time point, from its label and the paper: blood sample drawn before combined kidney and bone marrow transplant. Unstimulated Tregs (CD4+CD25+CD127-), CD4+ non-Tregs (CD4+CD25-), CD4 and CD8 cells were FACS-sorted from thawed PBMCs. The patients were a few recipients of combined kidney and bone marrow transplants from the ITN036ST trial, and samples were available only from these trial subjects. Healthy control blood was processed by Ficoll density gradient to PBMCs and cryopreserved; patient PBMCs were collected before and after transplant. For TCRbeta CDR3 sequencing, genomic DNA from the sorted cells was extracted using the QIAGEN DNeasy Blood and Tissue Kit. High-throughput TCRbeta CDR3 sequencing was carried out commercially through immunoSEQ, with PCR amplification with bias correction and internal controls included. From the authors' description of their analysis: Unique productive TCRbeta sequences were defined by CDR3 nucleotide sequence when primers matched and otherwise by CDR3 amino acid sequence together with Vbeta and Jbeta genes. To correct for sorting error, sequences found in more than one sorted population at a frequency ratio of 2:1 or less were discarded, and the remaining shared sequences were assigned to the population with the higher frequency. Sequences were defined as donor-reactive when expanded at least 5-fold in CFSE-low cells versus unstimulated cells and present at a frequency of at least 0.01% in CFSE-low cells. Jensen-Shannon divergence, calculated on the top 100 TCRbeta sequences ranked by frequency, was used to quantify repertoire divergence. For samples with multiple sequencing runs, sorting error was corrected separately for each run before the runs were pooled. In TCRdb, the immuneACCESS table is reduced to in-frame sequences with V and J assigned. These tables do not hold every clone; where another copy was compared, an unresolved V gene accounts for under half, and the others remain unexplained. V, J and clone size are those of that table, while D and trimming were read from the DNA. The record for this sample contains 25,000 to 35,000 clones. Around 8% of the sample belongs to the ten largest clones.

This specimen belongs to a study of Tregs in tolerant kidney transplant recipients (dated by TCRdb to between 2018 and 2021). Study-wide context: Related donors were used in the transplants with nonmyeloablative bone marrow transplantation, and mixed chimerism was transient in the human trials. Before combined kidney and bone marrow transplantation, this study identified donor-specific regulatory T cells using TCRbeta sequencing and then followed those same cells after transplant.

The paper's findings and limits, for the study overall: Because the study included only a small number of patients, the results must be confirmed in larger populations and under other immunosuppression protocols. Biological reproducibility was not examined directly, but technical replication error appeared to be minimal. Donor-specific Treg expansion exceeded global Treg expansion in tolerant patients, suggesting antigen-driven rather than nonspecific expansion. The most biologically relevant and donor-specific TCRbeta repertoire appeared to be identified by expanding Tregs with activated donor B cells. Because the PCR primers were changed over time for some patients, nucleotide-level comparison could not be performed across the samples from those patients.

The V and J ends are trimmed by 4 bases and 2 bases, leaving 11 bases between them. The CDR3, from cysteine to phenylalanine, totals 14 residues. Only the CDR3 bases that were read are kept: 33 of them, in frame from base 1. CDR1 and CDR2 (SGHAT, FQNNGV) derive from the germline V gene. The rearrangement joined TRBV11-2 to TRBJ2-5, and possibly TRBD1, on 6 matching bases. The clonotype originates from a human donor who received a combined kidney and bone marrow transplant. Sample: CD8+ T cells from blood, taken before the transplant. The sequenced part of the CDR3 DNA is TGTGCCAGCAGCTCCCCCCAGGGGCAAGAGACC. It encodes CASSSPQGQET. The complete CDR3 sequence is CASSSPQGQETQYF.